This note documents a single T cell receptor (beta chain) sequence. What it binds is unknown. This record comes from a study of cytomegalovirus exposure and HLA in healthy donors. Background on the study: The roughly 130 validation repertoires used the same platform as the approximately 700 first-cohort repertoires (as reported by a later analysis).

Study-wide results and limits: For cytomegalovirus status, the classifier reportedly gave diagnoses with high specificity and sensitivity. The study recorded 164 TCR beta chains that were cytomegalovirus-associated. Rare TCR sequences predominated, though certain public TCRs were found in many donors.

This CDR3 comprises 14 residues. V gave up 10 bases and J gave up 4 bases; unmatched junction bases: 7. The germline V gene encodes CDR1 MNHEY and CDR2 SMNVEV (reference sequence). Sequencing used immunoSEQ multiplex PCR; TCRdb keeps in-frame clones, though not all of them. The sample comprises 200,000 to 250,000 clones, 70% to 90% of which are singletons, and less than 7% rests with the top ten. The rearrangement uses TRBV27 and TRBJ2-3, with 11 bases aligning to TRBD1. The sample was PBMCs. This clonotype was obtained from a woman aged 18-29 years in good health and CMV-seronegative. As DNA, the CDR3 is TGTGCCACCCGGGACAGGGGGTTCCCAGATACGCAGTATTTT. Translation gives CATRDRGFPDTQYF.